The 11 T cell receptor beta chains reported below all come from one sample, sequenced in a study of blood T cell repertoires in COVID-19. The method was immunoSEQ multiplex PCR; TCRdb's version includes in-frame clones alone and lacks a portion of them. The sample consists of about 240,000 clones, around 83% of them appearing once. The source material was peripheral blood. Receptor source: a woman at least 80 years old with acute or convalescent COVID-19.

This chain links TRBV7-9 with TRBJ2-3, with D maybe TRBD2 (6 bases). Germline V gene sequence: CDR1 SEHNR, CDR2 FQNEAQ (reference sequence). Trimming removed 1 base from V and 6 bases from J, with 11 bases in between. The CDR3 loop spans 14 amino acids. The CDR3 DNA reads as TGTGCCAGCAGCTTAGATTCAGGGAGGGATACGCAGTATTTT. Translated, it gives CASSLDSGRDTQYF.

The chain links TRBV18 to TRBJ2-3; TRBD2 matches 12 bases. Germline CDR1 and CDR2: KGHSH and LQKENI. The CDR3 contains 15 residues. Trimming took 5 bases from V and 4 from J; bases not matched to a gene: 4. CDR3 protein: CASSTTSGGPDTQYF. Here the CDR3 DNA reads TGTGCCAGCTCAACTACTAGCGGGGGGCCAGATACGCAGTATTTT.

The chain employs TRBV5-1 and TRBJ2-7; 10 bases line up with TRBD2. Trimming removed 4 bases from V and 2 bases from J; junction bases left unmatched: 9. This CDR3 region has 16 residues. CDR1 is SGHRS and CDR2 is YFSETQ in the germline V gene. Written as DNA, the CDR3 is TGCGCCAGCAGCCCAGACCCTAGCGGGAGAACCTACGAGCAGTACTTC. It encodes CASSPDPSGRTYEQYF.

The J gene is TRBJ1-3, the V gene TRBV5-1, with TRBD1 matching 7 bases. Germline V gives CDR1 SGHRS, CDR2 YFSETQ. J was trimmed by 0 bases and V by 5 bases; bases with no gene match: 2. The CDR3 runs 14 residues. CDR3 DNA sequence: TGCGCCAGCAGGGGGACAGACTCTGGAAACACCATATATTTT. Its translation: CASRGTDSGNTIYF.

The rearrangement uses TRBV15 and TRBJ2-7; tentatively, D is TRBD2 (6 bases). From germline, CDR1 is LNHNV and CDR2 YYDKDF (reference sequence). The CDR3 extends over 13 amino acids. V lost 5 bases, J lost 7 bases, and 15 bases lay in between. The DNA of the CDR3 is TGTGCCACCAGCTTCGTCCTCGGGGGTGAGCAGTACTTC. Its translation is CATSFVLGGEQYF. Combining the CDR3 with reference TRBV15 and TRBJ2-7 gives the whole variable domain DAMVIQNPRYQVTQFGKPVTLSCSQTLNHNVMYWYQQKSSQAPKLLFHYYDKDFNNEADTPDNFQSRRPNTSFCFLDIRSPGLGDTAMYLCATSFVLGGEQYFGPGTRLTVT.

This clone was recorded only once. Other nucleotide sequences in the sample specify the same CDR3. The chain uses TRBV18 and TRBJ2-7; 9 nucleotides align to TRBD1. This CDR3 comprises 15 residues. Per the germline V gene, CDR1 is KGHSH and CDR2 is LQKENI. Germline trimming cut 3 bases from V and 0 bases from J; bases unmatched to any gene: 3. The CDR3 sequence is CASSPGTGNSYEQYF. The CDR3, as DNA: TGTGCCAGCTCACCCGGGACAGGGAACTCCTACGAGCAGTACTTC.

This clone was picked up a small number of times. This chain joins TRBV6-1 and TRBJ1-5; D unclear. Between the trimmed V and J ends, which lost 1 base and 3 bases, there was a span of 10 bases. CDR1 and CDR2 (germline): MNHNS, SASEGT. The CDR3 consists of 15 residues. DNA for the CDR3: TGTGCCAGCAGTGAAGGAGTGAGGGACAATCAGCCCCAGCATTTT. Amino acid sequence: CASSEGVRDNQPQHF.

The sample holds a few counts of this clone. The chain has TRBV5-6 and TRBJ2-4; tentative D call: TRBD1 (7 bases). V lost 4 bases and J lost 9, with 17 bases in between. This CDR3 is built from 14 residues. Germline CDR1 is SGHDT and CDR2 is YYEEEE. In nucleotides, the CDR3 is TGTGCCAGCAGCGTGACAGGGCTCGGGGGCATTCAGTACTTC. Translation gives CASSVTGLGGIQYF.

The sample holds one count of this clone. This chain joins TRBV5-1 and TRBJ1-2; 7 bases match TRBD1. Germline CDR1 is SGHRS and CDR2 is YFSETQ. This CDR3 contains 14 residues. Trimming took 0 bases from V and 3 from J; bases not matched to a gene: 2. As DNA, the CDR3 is TGCGCCAGCAGCTTGGCCAGGGGGGACTATGGCTACACCTTC. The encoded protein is CASSLARGDYGYTF.

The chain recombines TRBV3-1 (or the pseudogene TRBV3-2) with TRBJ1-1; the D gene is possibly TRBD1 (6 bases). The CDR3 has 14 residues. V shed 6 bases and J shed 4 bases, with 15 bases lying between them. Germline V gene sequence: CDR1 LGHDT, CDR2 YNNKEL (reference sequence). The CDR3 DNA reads TGTGCCAGCAGACTTAACAGGGATGCCACTGAAGCTTTCTTT. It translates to CASRLNRDATEAFF.

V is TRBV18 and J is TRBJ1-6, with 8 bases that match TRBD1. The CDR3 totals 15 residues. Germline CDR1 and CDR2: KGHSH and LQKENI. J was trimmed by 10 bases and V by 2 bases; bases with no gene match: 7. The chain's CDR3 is CASSPGNRGSSPLHF. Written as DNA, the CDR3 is TGTGCCAGCTCACCAGGGAACAGGGGGTCCTCACCCCTCCACTTT.